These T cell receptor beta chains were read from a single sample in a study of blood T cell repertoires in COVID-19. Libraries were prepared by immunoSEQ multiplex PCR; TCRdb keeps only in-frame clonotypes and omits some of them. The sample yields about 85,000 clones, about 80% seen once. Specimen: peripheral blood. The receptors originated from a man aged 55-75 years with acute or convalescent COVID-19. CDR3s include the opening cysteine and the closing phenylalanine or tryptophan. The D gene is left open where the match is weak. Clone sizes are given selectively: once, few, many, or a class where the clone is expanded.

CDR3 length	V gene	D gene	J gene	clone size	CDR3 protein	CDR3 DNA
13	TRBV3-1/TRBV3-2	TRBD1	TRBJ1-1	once	CATSGQGRTEAFF	TGTGCCACCTCGGGACAGGGGAGGACTGAAGCTTTCTTT
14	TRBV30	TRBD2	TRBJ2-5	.	CAWLGTSGGKTQYF	TGTGCCTGGCTAGGGACTAGCGGGGGAAAGACCCAGTACTTC
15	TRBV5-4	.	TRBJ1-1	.	CASSLSGQANTEAFF	TGTGCCAGCAGCCTCTCAGGTCAGGCGAACACTGAAGCTTTCTTT
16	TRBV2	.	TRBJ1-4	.	CASTRDPLATNEKLFF	TGTGCCAGCACCAGGGATCCTCTTGCAACTAATGAAAAACTGTTTTTT
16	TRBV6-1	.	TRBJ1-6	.	CASSDLTGGAWSPLHF	TGTGCCAGCAGTGACCTAACGGGAGGGGCCTGGTCACCCCTCCACTTT
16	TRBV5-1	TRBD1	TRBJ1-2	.	CASSPRTGADNYGYTF	TGCGCCAGCAGTCCACGGACAGGGGCGGATAACTATGGCTACACCTTC
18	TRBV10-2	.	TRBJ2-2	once	CASSSEYWRGPSTGELFF	TGCGCCAGCAGCTCCGAATACTGGAGGGGGCCGAGCACCGGGGAGCTGTTTTTT
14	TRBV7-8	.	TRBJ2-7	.	CASSTDRPAYEQYF	TGTGCCAGCAGCACGGACAGACCAGCCTACGAGCAGTACTTC
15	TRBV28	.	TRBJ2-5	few	CASSQGFTNQETQYF	TGTGCCAGCAGTCAGGGATTTACCAACCAAGAGACCCAGTACTTC
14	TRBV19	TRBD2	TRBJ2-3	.	CASSLAGGKYTQYF	TGTGCCAGTAGTCTGGCGGGGGGGAAGTATACGCAGTATTTT
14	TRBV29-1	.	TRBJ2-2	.	CSVAVQGGTGELFF	TGCAGCGTTGCGGTTCAGGGGGGAACCGGGGAGCTGTTTTTT
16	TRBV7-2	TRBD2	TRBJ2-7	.	CASSLEVASGGYEQYF	TGTGCCAGCAGCTTAGAAGTGGCTAGCGGGGGCTACGAGCAGTACTTC
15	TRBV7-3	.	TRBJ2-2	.	CASSLGQGPTGELFF	TGTGCCAGCAGCTTAGGGCAGGGCCCCACCGGGGAGCTGTTTTTT
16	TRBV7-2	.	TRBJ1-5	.	CASSSDRSTSNQPQHF	TGTGCCAGCAGCTCAGACAGGAGCACTAGCAATCAGCCCCAGCATTTT
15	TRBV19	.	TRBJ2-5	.	CASQAGGRQGGTQYF	TGTGCCAGCCAAGCCGGGGGGCGCCAGGGTGGGACCCAGTACTTC
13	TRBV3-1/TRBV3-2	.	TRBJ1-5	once	CASSQAIQQPQHF	TGTGCCAGCAGCCAAGCCATCCAACAGCCCCAGCATTTT
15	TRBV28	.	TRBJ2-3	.	CASSRPSYRVNTQYF	TGTGCCAGCAGCCGGCCGTCCTACCGGGTAAATACGCAGTATTTT
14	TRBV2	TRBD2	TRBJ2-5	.	CASRLAGIQETQYF	TGTGCCAGCAGACTAGCGGGGATTCAGGAGACCCAGTACTTC
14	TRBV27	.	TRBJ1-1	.	CASRGVEGNTEAFF	TGTGCCAGCAGGGGCGTTGAGGGGAACACTGAAGCTTTCTTT
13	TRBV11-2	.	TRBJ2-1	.	CASSTVRDSRVVF	TGTGCCAGCAGCACTGTCCGGGACTCCCGAGTTGTCTTC
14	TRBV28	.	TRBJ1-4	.	CASSPGTEDEKLFF	TGTGCCAGCAGTCCAGGGACTGAGGATGAAAAACTGTTTTTT
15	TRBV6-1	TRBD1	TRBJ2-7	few	CASSDRTGGRYEQYF	TGTGCCAGCAGTGACCGGACAGGGGGTAGGTACGAGCAGTACTTC
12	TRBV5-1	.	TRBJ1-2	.	CASSSDIYGYTF	TGCGCCAGCAGCTCGGACATCTATGGCTACACCTTC
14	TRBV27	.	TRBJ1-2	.	CASSLLGGSYGYTF	TGTGCCAGCAGTTTATTGGGGGGAAGCTATGGCTACACCTTC
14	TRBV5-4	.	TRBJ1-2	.	CASSPDSPYYGYTF	TGTGCCAGCAGCCCGGACTCCCCGTACTATGGCTACACCTTC
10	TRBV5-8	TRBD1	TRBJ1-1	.	CASRDSRAFF	TGTGCCTCCCGGGACAGCCGCGCTTTCTTT
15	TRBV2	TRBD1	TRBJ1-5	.	CASTRDRGGNQPQHF	TGTGCCAGCACTAGGGACAGGGGAGGCAATCAGCCCCAGCATTTT
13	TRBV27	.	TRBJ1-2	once	CASSSGGEYGYTF	TGTGCCAGCAGTTCTGGAGGCGAGTATGGCTACACCTTC
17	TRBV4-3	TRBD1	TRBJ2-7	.	CASSQDGPGQGSYEQYF	TGCGCCAGCAGCCAAGACGGACCGGGACAGGGGAGTTACGAGCAGTACTTC
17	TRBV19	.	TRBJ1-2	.	CASTTHGGGLTNYGYTF	TGTGCCAGTACTACCCATGGTGGAGGGCTTACTAACTATGGCTACACCTTC
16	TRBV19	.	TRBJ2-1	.	CASTVSAPSSYNEQFF	TGTGCCAGTACCGTTAGCGCCCCGAGCTCCTACAATGAGCAGTTCTTC
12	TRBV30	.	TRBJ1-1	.	CAWMRANTEAFF	TGTGCCTGGATGAGGGCTAACACTGAAGCTTTCTTT
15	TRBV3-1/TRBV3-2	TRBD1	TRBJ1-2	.	CASSPWGQGTYGYTF	TGTGCCAGCAGCCCGTGGGGACAGGGAACCTATGGCTACACCTTC
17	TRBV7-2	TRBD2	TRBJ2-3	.	CASSLGWRGEGPDTQYF	TGTGCCAGCAGCTTAGGTTGGCGGGGGGAAGGGCCAGATACGCAGTATTTT
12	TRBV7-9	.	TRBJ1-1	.	CASSLGPLEAFF	TGTGCCAGCAGCTTAGGGCCTTTAGAAGCTTTCTTT
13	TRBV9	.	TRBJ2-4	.	CASSPGGGNIQYF	TGTGCCAGCAGCCCCGGAGGTGGAAACATTCAGTACTTC
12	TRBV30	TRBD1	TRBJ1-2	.	CAWSQGDYGYTF	TGTGCCTGGAGTCAGGGGGACTATGGCTACACCTTC
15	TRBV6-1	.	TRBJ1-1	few	CASSEKGGVVTEAFF	TGTGCCAGCAGTGAAAAAGGGGGGGTCGTCACTGAAGCTTTCTTT
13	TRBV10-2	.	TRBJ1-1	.	CASSEIMNTEAFF	TGCGCCAGCAGTGAGATTATGAACACTGAAGCTTTCTTT
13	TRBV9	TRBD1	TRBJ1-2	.	CASGTGGAWGYTF	TGTGCCAGCGGAACAGGGGGCGCTTGGGGCTACACCTTC